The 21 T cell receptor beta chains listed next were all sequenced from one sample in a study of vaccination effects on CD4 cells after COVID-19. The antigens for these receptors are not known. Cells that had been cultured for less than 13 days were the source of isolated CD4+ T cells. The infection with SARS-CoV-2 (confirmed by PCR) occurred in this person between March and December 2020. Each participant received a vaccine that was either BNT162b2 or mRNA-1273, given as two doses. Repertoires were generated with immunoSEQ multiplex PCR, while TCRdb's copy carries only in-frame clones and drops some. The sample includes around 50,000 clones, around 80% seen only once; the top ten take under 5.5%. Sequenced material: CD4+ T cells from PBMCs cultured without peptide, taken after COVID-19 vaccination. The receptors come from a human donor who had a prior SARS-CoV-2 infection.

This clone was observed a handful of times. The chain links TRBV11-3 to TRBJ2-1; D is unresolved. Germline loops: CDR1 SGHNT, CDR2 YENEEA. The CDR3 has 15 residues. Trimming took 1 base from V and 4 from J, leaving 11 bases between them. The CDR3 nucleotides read TGTGCCAGCAGCTTAGGAGAAAGTATATACAATGAGCAGTTCTTC. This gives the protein CASSLGESIYNEQFF. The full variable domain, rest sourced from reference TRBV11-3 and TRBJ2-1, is EAGVVQSPRYKIIEKKQPVAFWCNPISGHNTLYWYLQNLGQGPELLIRYENEEAVDDSQLPKDRFSAERLKGVDSTLKIQPAELGDSAVYLCASSLGESIYNEQFFGPGTRLTVL.

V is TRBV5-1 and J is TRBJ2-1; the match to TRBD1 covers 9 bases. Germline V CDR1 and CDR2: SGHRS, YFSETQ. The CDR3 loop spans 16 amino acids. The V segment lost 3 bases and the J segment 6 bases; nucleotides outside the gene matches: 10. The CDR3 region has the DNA TGCGCCAGCAGCTCAAAGGGACAGGGTAATTCCAATGAGCAGTTCTTC. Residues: CASSSKGQGNSNEQFF.

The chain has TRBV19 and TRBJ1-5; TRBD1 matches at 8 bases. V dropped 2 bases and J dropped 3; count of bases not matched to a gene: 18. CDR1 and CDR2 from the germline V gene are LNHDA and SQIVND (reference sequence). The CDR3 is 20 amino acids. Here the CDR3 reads CASSIPGTGIVRGVNQPQHF. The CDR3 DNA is TGTGCCAGTAGTATACCCGGGACAGGAATAGTGAGGGGTGTCAATCAGCCCCAGCATTTT.

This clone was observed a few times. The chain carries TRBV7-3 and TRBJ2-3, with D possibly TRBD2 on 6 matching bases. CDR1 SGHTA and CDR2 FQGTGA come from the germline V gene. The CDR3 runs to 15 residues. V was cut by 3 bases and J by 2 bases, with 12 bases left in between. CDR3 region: CASSFGSGPTDTQYF. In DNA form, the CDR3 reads TGTGCCAGCAGCTTTGGTAGCGGACCCACAGATACGCAGTATTTT.

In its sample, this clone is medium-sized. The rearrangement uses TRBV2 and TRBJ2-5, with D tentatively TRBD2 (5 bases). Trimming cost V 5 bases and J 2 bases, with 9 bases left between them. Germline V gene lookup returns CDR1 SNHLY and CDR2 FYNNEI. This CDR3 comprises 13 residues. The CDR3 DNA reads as TGTGCCAGCAGTAGGGAGCGACAAGAGACCCAGTACTTC. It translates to CASSRERQETQYF.

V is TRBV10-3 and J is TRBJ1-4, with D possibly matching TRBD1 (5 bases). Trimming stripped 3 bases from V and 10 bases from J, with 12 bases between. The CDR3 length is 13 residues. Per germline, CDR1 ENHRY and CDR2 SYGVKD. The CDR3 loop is CAISEDSLTKLFF. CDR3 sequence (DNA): TGTGCCATCAGTGAAGACAGTCTAACAAAACTGTTTTTT.

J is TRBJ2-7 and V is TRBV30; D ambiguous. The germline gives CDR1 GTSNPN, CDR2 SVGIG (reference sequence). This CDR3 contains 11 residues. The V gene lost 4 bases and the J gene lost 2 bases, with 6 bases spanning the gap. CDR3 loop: CAWITAYEQYF. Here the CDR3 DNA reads TGTGCCTGGATTACGGCCTACGAGCAGTACTTC. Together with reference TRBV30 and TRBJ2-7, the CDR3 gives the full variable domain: SQTIHQWPATLVQPVGSPLSLECTVEGTSNPNLYWYRQAAGRGLQLLFYSVGIGQISSEVPQNLSASRPQDRQFILSSKKLLLSDSGFYLCAWITAYEQYFGPGTRLTVT.

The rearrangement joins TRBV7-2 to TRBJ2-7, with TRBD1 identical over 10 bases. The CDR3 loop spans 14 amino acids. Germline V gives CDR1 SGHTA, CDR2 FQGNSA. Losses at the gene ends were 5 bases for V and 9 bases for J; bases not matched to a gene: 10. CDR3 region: CASSATGTGVWQYF. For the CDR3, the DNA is TGTGCCAGCAGCGCAACCGGGACAGGGGTTTGGCAGTACTTC.

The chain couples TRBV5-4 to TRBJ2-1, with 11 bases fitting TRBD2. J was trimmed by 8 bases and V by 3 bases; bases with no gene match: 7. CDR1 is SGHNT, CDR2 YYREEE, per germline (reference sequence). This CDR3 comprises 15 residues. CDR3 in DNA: TGTGCCAGCAGCTCGACTAGCGGGGCTGACTATGAGCAGTTCTTC. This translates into CASSSTSGADYEQFF.

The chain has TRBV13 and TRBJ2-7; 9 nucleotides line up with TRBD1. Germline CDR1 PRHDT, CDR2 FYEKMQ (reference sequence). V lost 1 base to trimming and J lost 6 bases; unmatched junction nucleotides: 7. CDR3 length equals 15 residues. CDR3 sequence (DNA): TGTGCCAGCAGCTTAGTGGGGACAGGGAGAATCGAGCAGTACTTC. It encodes CASSLVGTGRIEQYF.

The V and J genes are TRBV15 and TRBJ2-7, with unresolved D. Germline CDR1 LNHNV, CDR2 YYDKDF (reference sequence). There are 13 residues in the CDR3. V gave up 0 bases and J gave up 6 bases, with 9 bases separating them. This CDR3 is CATSRDNLGEQYF. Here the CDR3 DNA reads TGTGCCACCAGCAGAGACAACCTGGGCGAGCAGTACTTC.

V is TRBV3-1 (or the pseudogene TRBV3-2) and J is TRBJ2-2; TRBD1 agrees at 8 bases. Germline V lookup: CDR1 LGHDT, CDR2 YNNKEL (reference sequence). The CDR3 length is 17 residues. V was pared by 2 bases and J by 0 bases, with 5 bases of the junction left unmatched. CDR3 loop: CASSQPYRGTNTGELFF. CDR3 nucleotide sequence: TGTGCCAGCAGCCAACCCTACAGGGGGACGAACACCGGGGAGCTGTTTTTT.

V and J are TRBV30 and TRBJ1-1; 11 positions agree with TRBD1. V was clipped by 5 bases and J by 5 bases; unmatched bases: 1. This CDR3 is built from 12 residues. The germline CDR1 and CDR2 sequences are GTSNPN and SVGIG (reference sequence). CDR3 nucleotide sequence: TGTGCCTGGGGGACAGGGGGGACTGAAGCTTTCTTT. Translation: CAWGTGGTEAFF.

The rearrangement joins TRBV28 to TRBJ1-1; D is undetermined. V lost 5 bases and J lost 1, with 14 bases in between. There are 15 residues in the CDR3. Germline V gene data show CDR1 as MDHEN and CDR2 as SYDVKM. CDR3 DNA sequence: TGTGCCAGCAGTGCGCGGGCAGGCAGGAACACTGAAGCTTTCTTT. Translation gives CASSARAGRNTEAFF.

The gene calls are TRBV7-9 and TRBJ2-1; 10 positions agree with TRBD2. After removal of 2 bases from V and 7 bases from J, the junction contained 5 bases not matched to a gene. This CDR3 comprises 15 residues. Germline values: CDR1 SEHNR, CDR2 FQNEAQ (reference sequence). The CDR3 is CASSLPGTSVNEQFF. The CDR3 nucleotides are TGTGCCAGCAGCTTACCCGGGACTAGCGTGAATGAGCAGTTCTTC.

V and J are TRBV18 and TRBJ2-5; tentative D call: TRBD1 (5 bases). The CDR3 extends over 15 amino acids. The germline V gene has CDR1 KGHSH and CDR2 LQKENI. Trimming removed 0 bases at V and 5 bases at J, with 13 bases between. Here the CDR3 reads CASSPPSRVGETQYF. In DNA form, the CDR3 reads TGTGCCAGCTCACCACCTTCCAGGGTGGGGGAGACCCAGTACTTC.

CDR3 in amino acids: CASSQGGRGGEKLFF. The DNA for the CDR3 is TGTGCCAGCAGCCAAGGAGGCAGGGGAGGTGAAAAACTGTTTTTT. V is TRBV3-1 (or the pseudogene TRBV3-2) and J is TRBJ1-4, with D possibly TRBD1 on 6 matching bases. This CDR3 contains 15 residues. V was cut by 1 base and J by 7 bases, with 13 bases left in between. Germline assignment: CDR1 LGHDT and CDR2 YNNKEL (reference sequence).

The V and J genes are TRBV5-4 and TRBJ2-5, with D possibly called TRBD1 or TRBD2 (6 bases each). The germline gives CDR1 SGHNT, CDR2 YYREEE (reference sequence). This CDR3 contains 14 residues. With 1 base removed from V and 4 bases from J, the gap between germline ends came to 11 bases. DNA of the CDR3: TGTGCCAGCAGCTTGCGAGGGGGGCGAGAGACCCAGTACTTC. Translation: CASSLRGGRETQYF.

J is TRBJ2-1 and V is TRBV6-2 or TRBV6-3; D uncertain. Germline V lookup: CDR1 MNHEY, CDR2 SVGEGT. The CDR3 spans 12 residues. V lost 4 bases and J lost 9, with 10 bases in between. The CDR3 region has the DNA TGTGCCAGCAGTTCTCGCCTTGTTGAGCAGTTCTTC. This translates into CASSSRLVEQFF.

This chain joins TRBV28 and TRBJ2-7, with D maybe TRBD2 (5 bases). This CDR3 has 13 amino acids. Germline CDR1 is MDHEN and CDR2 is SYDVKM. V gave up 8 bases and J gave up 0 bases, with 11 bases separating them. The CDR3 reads CASFSGNSYEQYF. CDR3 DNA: TGTGCCAGCTTCTCCGGGAACTCCTACGAGCAGTACTTC.

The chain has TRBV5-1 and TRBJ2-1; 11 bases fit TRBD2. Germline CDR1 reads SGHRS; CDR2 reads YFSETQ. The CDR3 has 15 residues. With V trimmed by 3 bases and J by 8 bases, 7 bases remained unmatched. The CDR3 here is CASSSRLAGRDEQFF. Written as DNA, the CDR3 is TGCGCCAGCAGCTCAAGACTAGCGGGACGGGATGAGCAGTTCTTC.